The clone carrying this TCR beta chain has more than one count but fewer than ten. Its specificity is unknown. Per sample, the assay covered 95,000 to 100,000 TCR templates. Generated by immunoSEQ multiplex PCR, the TCRdb table keeps only in-frame clones and is missing some. The sample shows tens of thousands of clones, roughly 93% of them seen only once. The sample belongs to a study of siplizumab effects on memory and regulatory T cells. Study findings and constraints: It was never confirmed that proliferating Tregs from siplizumab cultures were suppressive.

Germline V gene lookup returns CDR1 SEHNR and CDR2 FQNEAQ (reference sequence). Trimming pared 4 bases from V and 0 bases from J, leaving 6 bases between. This CDR3 has 13 residues. The clonotype comes from a human donor in good health. The chain uses TRBV7-9 and TRBJ1-1; D is unresolved. Sample: CD8+ T cells sorted from blood. The CDR3 loop is CASSSALNTEAFF. In DNA, the CDR3 is TGTGCCAGCAGCTCCGCACTGAACACTGAAGCTTTCTTT.